Listed here are 18 T cell receptor beta chains from one sample, sequenced in a study of CD8 T cells in Susac syndrome. RNA totalling about 0.5 to 1 ug underwent reverse transcription with random hexamers. TCRdb re-called the immunoSEQ multiplex PCR reads with MiXCR, one entry per CDR3 protein. This sample has approximately 130,000 distinct CDR3 sequences, with under 95% found just once. Source material: CD8+ T cells from PBMCs. These receptors were taken from a human donor with multiple sclerosis.

This clonotype appeared a few times. The chain couples TRBV12-3 or TRBV12-4 to TRBJ2-2, with D perhaps TRBD1 (5 bases). The V gene lost 3 bases and the J gene lost 4 bases, with 9 bases spanning the gap. This CDR3 has 14 amino acids. CDR3: CASSLGLSTGELFF. CDR3 DNA: TGTGCCAGCAGTTTGGGGCTATCCACCGGGGAGCTGTTTTTT.

The gene calls are TRBV6-2 or TRBV6-3 and TRBJ2-1, with D perhaps matching TRBD2 (6 bases). CDR3 length equals 16 residues. Germline loops: CDR1 MNHEY, CDR2 SVGEGT. V was cut by 10 bases and J by 0 bases, with 19 bases left in between. CDR3 sequence (DNA): TGTGCCACCGCTTTTTTTAGCGGAAGCTCCTACAATGAGCAGTTCTTC. Encoded protein: CATAFFSGSSYNEQFF.

The chain carries TRBV4-3 and TRBJ2-1; the D gene is possibly TRBD2 (6 bases). CDR3 length: 15 residues. The germline V and J ends were trimmed by 3 bases and 7 bases, with 16 bases remaining between them. CDR1 is LGHNA and CDR2 is YSLEER in the germline V gene. The CDR3 DNA reads as TGCGCCAGCAGCCACGAAAAGTGGGGGAGGAATGAGCAGTTCTTC. It yields the protein CASSHEKWGRNEQFF.

This chain links TRBV10-3 with TRBJ2-1; D is unclear. The germline gives CDR1 ENHRY, CDR2 SYGVKD. Trimming stripped 3 bases from V and 3 bases from J, with 12 bases between. The CDR3 covers 15 residues. The CDR3 region is CAISDPLTGYNEQFF. The CDR3, as DNA: TGTGCCATCAGTGACCCCCTAACGGGCTACAATGAGCAGTTCTTC.

This clonotype was counted a few times. CDR3 sequence reads: CASSFPGPTGELFF. In DNA form, the CDR3 reads TGCGCCAGCAGTTTCCCCGGGCCCACCGGGGAGCTGTTTTTT. The chain recombines TRBV5-1 with TRBJ2-2; D is unresolved. The ends were cut back, 5 bases at V and 4 bases at J, with 12 bases in the middle. Germline V gene sequence: CDR1 SGHRS, CDR2 YFSETQ. CDR3 length: 14 amino acids. Together with reference TRBV5-1 and TRBJ2-2, the CDR3 gives the full variable domain: KAGVTQTPRYLIKTRGQQVTLSCSPISGHRSVSWYQQTPGQGLQFLFEYFSETQRNKGNFPGRFSGRQFSNSRSEMNVSTLELGDSALYLCASSFPGPTGELFFGEGSRLTVL.

This clonotype was recorded only once. The chain is built from TRBV5-4 and TRBJ2-5; D is unresolved. This CDR3 is built from 13 residues. The germline CDR1 and CDR2 sequences are SGHNT and YYREEE (reference sequence). V lost 4 bases to trimming and J lost 2 bases, with 9 bases between them. The CDR3 nucleotides read TGTGCCAGCAGCGAGCCCGTTCAAGAGACCCAGTACTTC. It translates to CASSEPVQETQYF. The variable domain in full, with the rest retrieved from reference TRBV5-4 and TRBJ2-5, is ETGVTQSPTHLIKTRGQQVTLRCSSQSGHNTVSWYQQALGQGPQFIFQYYREEENGRGNFPPRFSGLQFPNYSSELNVNALELDDSALYLCASSEPVQETQYFGPGTRLLVL.

This chain uses TRBV6-2 or TRBV6-3 with TRBJ2-5, with 9 bases identical to TRBD1. This CDR3 has 15 residues. V was clipped by 10 bases and J by 2 bases; unmatched bases: 11. In germline, CDR1 is MNHEY, CDR2 SVGEGT. CDR3 sequence reads: CATSPGQGLQETQYF. The CDR3 region has the DNA TGTGCCACCTCACCGGGACAGGGCCTACAAGAGACCCAGTACTTC.

This clonotype has just a few counts. The chain is built from TRBV29-1 and TRBJ2-7; D not certain. Germline CDR1 reads SQVTM; CDR2 reads ANQGSEA. Trimming shortened V by 3 bases and J by 1 base, and 7 bases separated the two germline ends. The CDR3 totals 12 residues. The DNA for the CDR3 is TGCAGCGTTGAGGGCAGTTCCTACGAGCAGTACTTC. Translating gives CSVEGSSYEQYF.

The genes are TRBV20-1 and TRBJ2-7; a weak D match, TRBD1 (6 bases). Trimming took off 2 bases at V and 3 bases at J, with 11 bases between the two ends. The CDR3 is 13 residues long. Germline V gene sequence: CDR1 DFQATT, CDR2 SNEGSKA (reference sequence). CDR3 amino acids: CSARPTGDYEQYF. DNA of the CDR3: TGCAGTGCTAGACCGACAGGAGACTACGAGCAGTACTTC.

The chain uses TRBV28 and TRBJ1-2, with D possibly TRBD1 on 6 matching bases. This CDR3 region has 13 residues. With 3 bases removed from V and 4 bases from J, the gap between germline ends came to 9 bases. Germline-derived CDR1 and CDR2 are MDHEN and SYDVKM. This CDR3 is CASSFAGAYGYTF. The CDR3 nucleotides are TGTGCCAGCAGTTTTGCAGGGGCCTATGGCTACACCTTC.

V is TRBV5-1 and J is TRBJ2-1, with 7 bases that match TRBD1. The V segment lost 1 base and the J segment 5 bases; nucleotides outside the gene matches: 6. This CDR3 is built from 15 residues. The germline V gene encodes CDR1 SGHRS and CDR2 YFSETQ. The CDR3: CASSLKQGMHNEQFF. The DNA of the CDR3 is TGCGCCAGCAGCTTGAAACAGGGGATGCACAATGAGCAGTTCTTC.

The chain joins TRBV5-4 to TRBJ2-3; D call uncertain. V was pared by 4 bases and J by 0 bases, with 12 bases between. The CDR3 spans 15 residues. CDR1 and CDR2 (germline): SGHNT, YYREEE (reference sequence). CDR3 protein: CASSDGTTSTDTQYF. CDR3 in DNA: TGTGCCAGCAGCGACGGTACAACCAGCACAGATACGCAGTATTTT.

This chain uses TRBV5-4 with TRBJ2-6, with D hard to call. The CDR3 is 15 residues long. The V end lost 1 base, the J end lost 0 bases, and 5 bases lay between the germline ends. Germline V CDR1 and CDR2: SGHNT, YYREEE (reference sequence). CDR3 in DNA: TGTGCCAGCAGCTTGACTGTCTCTGGGGCCAACGTCCTGACTTTC. This translates into CASSLTVSGANVLTF.

CDR3 bases: TGTGCCAGCAGTTTATCGAGCGGGGGGAACAATGAGCAGTTCTTC. Its translation: CASSLSSGGNNEQFF. The rearrangement uses TRBV27 and TRBJ2-1; 9 bases fit TRBD2. J lost 5 bases, V lost 0 bases, and 2 bases had no gene match. This CDR3 contains 15 residues. Germline CDR1 MNHEY, CDR2 SMNVEV (reference sequence).

V and J are TRBV20-1 and TRBJ1-5; possibly TRBD1 for D (5 bases). This CDR3 comprises 14 residues. V gave up 5 bases and J gave up 0 bases, with 11 bases separating them. Germline V gives CDR1 DFQATT, CDR2 SNEGSKA (reference sequence). CDR3 sequence: CSAEDSHSNQPQHF. The DNA for the CDR3 is TGCAGTGCTGAAGACAGCCATAGCAATCAGCCCCAGCATTTT.

V is TRBV12-3 or TRBV12-4 and J is TRBJ1-2; D gene unclear. CDR3 length: 13 amino acids. The V end was cut by 3 bases, the J end by 6 bases, with 11 bases between. The CDR3 protein is CASSFEDRDGYTF. The CDR3 nucleotides are TGTGCCAGCAGTTTTGAAGATCGAGATGGCTACACCTTC.

The rearrangement uses TRBV12-3 or TRBV12-4 and TRBJ1-1; D not certain. The CDR3 length is 13 residues. V lost 6 bases, J lost 1 base, and 9 bases lay in between. The CDR3 bases are TGTGCCAGCAGCGCTACAGAGAACACTGAAGCTTTCTTT. This sequence encodes CASSATENTEAFF.

A single count supports this clonotype. CDR3 sequence reads: CASSLAYQETQYF. In DNA, the CDR3 is TGTGCCAGCAGCTTAGCGTACCAAGAGACCCAGTACTTC. The rearrangement joins TRBV7-3 to TRBJ2-5; D is unresolved. V dropped 2 bases and J dropped 0 bases, with 4 bases sitting between them. Germline V gene lookup returns CDR1 SGHTA and CDR2 FQGTGA. This CDR3 spans 13 amino acids.